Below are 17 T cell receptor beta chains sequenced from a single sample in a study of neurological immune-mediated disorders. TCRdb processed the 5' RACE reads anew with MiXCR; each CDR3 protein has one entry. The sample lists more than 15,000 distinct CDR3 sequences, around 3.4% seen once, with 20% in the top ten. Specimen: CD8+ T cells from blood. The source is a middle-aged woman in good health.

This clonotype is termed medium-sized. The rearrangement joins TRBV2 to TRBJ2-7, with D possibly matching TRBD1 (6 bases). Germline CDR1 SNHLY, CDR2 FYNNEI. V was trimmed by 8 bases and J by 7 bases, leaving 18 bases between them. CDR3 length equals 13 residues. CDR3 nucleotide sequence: TGTGCCAGCGAGGACAGTACTTCTCAGGAGCAGTACTTC. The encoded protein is CASEDSTSQEQYF.

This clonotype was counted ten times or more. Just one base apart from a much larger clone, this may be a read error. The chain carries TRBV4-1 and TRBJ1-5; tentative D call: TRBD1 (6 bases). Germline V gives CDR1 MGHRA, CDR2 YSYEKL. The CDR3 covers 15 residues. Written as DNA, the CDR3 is TGCGCCAACAGCCAAGAAGACAGGTCCTCTCAGCCCCAGCATTTT. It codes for CANSQEDRSSQPQHF.

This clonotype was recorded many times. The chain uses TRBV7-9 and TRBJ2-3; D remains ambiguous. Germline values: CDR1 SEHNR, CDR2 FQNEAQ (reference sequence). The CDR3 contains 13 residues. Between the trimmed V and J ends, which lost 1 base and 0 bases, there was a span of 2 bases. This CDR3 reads CASSLGSTDTQYF. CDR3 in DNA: TGTGCCAGCAGCTTAGGCAGCACAGATACGCAGTATTTT.

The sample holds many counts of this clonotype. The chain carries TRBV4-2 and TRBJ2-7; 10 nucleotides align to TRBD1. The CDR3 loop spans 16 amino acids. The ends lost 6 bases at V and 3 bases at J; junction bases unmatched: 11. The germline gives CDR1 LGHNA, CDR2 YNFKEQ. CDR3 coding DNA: TGTGCCAGCAGTCACACCGGGACAGGGGTTAACTACGAGCAGTACTTC. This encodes CASSHTGTGVNYEQYF.

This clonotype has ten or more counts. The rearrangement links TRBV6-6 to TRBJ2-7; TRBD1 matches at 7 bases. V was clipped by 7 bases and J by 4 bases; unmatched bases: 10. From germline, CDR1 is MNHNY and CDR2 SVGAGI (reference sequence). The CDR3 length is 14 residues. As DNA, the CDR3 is TGTGCCAGCATTGGGACAGAGGGTATTTACGAGCAGTACTTC. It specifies CASIGTEGIYEQYF.

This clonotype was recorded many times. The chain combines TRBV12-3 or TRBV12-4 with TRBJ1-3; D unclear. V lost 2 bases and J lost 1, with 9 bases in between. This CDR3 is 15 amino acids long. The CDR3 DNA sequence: TGTGCCAGCAGTTTAAGTTTATGGTCTGGAAACACCATATATTTT. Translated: CASSLSLWSGNTIYF.

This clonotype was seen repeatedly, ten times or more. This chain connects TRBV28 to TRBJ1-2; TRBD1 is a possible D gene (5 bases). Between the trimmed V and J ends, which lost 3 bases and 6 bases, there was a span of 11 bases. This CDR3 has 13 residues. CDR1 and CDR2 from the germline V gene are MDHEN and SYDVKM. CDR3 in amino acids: CASSFVGGDGYTF. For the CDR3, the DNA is TGTGCCAGCAGTTTTGTTGGGGGGGATGGCTACACCTTC.

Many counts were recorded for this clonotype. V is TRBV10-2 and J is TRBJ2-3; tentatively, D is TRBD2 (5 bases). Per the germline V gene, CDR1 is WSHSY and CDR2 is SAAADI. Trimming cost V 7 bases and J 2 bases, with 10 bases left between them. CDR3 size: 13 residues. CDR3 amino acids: CASNDGITDTQYF. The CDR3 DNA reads TGCGCCAGCAACGACGGGATCACAGATACGCAGTATTTT.

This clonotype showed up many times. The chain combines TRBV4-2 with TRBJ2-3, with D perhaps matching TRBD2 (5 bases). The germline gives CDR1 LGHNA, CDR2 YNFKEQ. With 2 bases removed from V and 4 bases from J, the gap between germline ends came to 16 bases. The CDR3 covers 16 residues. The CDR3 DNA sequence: TGTGCCAGCAGCCAACCTTACGGGGAGTTGGCAGATACGCAGTATTTT. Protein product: CASSQPYGELADTQYF.

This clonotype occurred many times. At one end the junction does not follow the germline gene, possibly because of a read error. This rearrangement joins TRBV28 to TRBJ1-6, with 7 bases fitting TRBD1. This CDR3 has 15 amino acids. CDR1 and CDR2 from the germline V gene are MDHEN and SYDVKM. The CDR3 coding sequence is TGTGTCAGCAGTTTTGCAGGACAGGATGTGTCACCCCTCCACTTT. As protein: CVSSFAGQDVSPLHF.

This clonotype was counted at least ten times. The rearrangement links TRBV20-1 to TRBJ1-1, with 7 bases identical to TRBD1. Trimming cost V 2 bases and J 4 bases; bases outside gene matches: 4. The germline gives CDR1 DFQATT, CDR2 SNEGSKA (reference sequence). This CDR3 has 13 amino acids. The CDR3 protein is CSARPQGSTEAFF. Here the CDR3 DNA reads TGCAGTGCTAGACCACAGGGGAGCACTGAAGCTTTCTTT.

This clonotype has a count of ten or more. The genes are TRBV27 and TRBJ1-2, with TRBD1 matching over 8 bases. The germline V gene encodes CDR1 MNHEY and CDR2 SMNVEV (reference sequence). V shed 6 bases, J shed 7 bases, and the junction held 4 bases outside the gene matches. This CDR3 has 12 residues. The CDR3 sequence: CASSMTGVGYTF. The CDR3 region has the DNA TGTGCCAGCAGCATGACAGGGGTTGGCTACACCTTC.

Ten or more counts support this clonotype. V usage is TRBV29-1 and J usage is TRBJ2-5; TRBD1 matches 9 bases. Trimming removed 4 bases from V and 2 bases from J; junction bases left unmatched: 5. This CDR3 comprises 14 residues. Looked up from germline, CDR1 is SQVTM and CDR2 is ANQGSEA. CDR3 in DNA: TGCAGCGTTGCCGGGACAGGGCGACAAGAGACCCAGTACTTC. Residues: CSVAGTGRQETQYF.

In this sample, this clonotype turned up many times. CDR3 in amino acids: CASSPRQLLGQFF. Here the CDR3 DNA reads TGTGCCAGCAGTCCCCGGCAGCTGCTCGGGCAGTTCTTC. The chain carries TRBV28 and TRBJ2-1; D gene uncertain. Trimming removed 5 bases at V and 12 bases at J, with 17 bases between. CDR3 length: 13 amino acids. In germline, CDR1 is MDHEN, CDR2 SYDVKM.

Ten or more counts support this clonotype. CDR3 bases: TGTGCCAGCAGTTTTCTAGCGGGAGTTCTCGGGGAGCTGTTTTTT. Translating it yields CASSFLAGVLGELFF. This rearrangement joins TRBV28 to TRBJ2-2; the match to TRBD2 covers 10 bases. Germline CDR1 is MDHEN and CDR2 is SYDVKM. V dropped 3 bases and J dropped 7; count of bases not matched to a gene: 5. The CDR3 length is 15 residues.

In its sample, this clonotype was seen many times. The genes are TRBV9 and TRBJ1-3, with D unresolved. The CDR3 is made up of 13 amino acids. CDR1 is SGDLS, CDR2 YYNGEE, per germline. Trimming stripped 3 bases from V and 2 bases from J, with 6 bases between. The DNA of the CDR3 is TGTGCCAGCAGCGACGGGGCTGGAAACACCATATATTTT. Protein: CASSDGAGNTIYF.

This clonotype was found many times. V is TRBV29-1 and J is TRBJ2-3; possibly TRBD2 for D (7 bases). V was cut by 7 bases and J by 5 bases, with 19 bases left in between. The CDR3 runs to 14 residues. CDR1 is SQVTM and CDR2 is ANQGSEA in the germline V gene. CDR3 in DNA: TGCAGCGCGGACCAGCGGGAACAGGGAGATACGCAGTATTTT. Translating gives CSADQREQGDTQYF.